This paragraph reports one T cell receptor beta chain. Sequencing used immunoSEQ multiplex PCR; TCRdb keeps in-frame clones, though not all of them. Among hundreds of thousands of clones, roughly 87% were seen once, and the ten largest hold 2.2%. This record belongs to a study of blood T cell repertoires in COVID-19. The overall study: Some COVID-19 samples were acute and others convalescent; all came from the United States, Italy and Spain. PBMCs, B-cell-depleted T cells, or T cells were the source of the cDNA or gDNA that made up the material.

The germline V gene has CDR1 KGHSH and CDR2 LQKENI. V shed 9 bases, J shed 10 bases, and the junction held 10 bases outside the gene matches. The CDR3 contains 14 residues. The receptor was derived from a woman between 45 and 60 years old who had recovered from COVID-19. Sequencing input: peripheral blood. The chain is built from TRBV18 and TRBJ2-1; 12 nucleotides agree with TRBD1. CDR3 coding DNA: TGTGCCAGTCGACCGGGACAGGGGGCACTCGAGCAGTTCTTC. It encodes CASRPGQGALEQFF. Variable domain in full (rest from reference TRBV18 and TRBJ2-1): NAGVMQNPRHLVRRRGQEARLRCSPMKGHSHVYWYRQLPEEGLKFMVYLQKENIIDESGMPKERFSAEFPKEGPSILRIQQVVRGDSAAYFCASRPGQGALEQFFGPGTRLTVL.